Listed below are T cell receptor beta chains from one sample, sequenced in a study of T cell repertoires in cytomegalovirus infection. In TCRdb, the reads were re-called with MiXCR into one record per CDR3 protein. The sample records some 240,000 distinct CDR3 sequences, about 15% being singletons. The sample comprised CD8+ T cells from PBMCs. All receptors come from a human donor in good health (CMV status not recorded). Some clones in this sample may be carry-over from other donors' samples. The CDR3 runs from the conserved cysteine through the conserved F or W. Each record gives: CDR3 length, V gene, J gene, clone size, D gene, CDR3 protein, CDR3 DNA. D genes are given only for firm matches. Some rows have no size entry. The others give once, few or many, or a class for an expanded clone.

length: 16; V: TRBV6-1; J: TRBJ2-2; size: many; D: TRBD1; CDR3: CASRPGQGANTGELFF; DNA: TGTGCCAGCAGGCCGGGACAGGGCGCGAACACCGGGGAGCTGTTTTTT
length: 13; V: TRBV6-2/TRBV6-3; J: TRBJ1-5; size: NA; D: NA; CDR3: CASTPWGNQPQHF; DNA: TGTGCCAGCACCCCGTGGGGGAATCAGCCCCAGCATTTT
length: 13; V: TRBV7-9; J: TRBJ1-1; size: many; D: NA; CDR3: CASSSDRWAEAFF; DNA: TGTGCCAGCAGCTCGGACAGATGGGCTGAAGCTTTCTTT
length: 10; V: TRBV28; J: TRBJ2-2; size: NA; D: NA; CDR3: CASRSRELFF; DNA: TGTGCCAGCAGATCCCGGGAGCTGTTTTTT
length: 14; V: TRBV14; J: TRBJ2-5; size: NA; D: TRBD1; CDR3: CASSRDRVRETQYF; DNA: TGTGCCAGCAGCCGGGACAGGGTTCGAGAGACCCAGTACTTC
length: 19; V: TRBV28; J: TRBJ2-5; size: few; D: TRBD1; CDR3: CASSLTPRGQGAIQETQYF; DNA: TGTGCCAGCAGTTTAACCCCCCGGGGACAGGGGGCTATTCAAGAGACCCAGTACTTC
length: 13; V: TRBV2; J: TRBJ2-1; size: many; D: NA; CDR3: CASSDVGGNEQFF; DNA: TGTGCCAGCAGTGACGTTGGGGGGAATGAGCAGTTCTTC
length: 13; V: TRBV29-1; J: TRBJ2-7; size: few; D: NA; CDR3: CSGTEGQSYEQYF; DNA: TGCAGTGGGACTGAGGGACAGTCCTACGAGCAGTACTTC
length: 15; V: TRBV5-1; J: TRBJ2-7; size: few; D: TRBD1; CDR3: CASSLAATGVYEQYF; DNA: TGCGCCAGCAGCTTGGCCGCGACAGGGGTCTACGAGCAGTACTTC
length: 14; V: TRBV7-6; J: TRBJ2-1; size: NA; D: NA; CDR3: CGSSPLGSYNEQFF; DNA: TGTGGCAGCAGCCCCTTAGGCTCCTACAATGAGCAGTTCTTC
length: 15; V: TRBV7-9; J: TRBJ1-4; size: many; D: TRBD1; CDR3: CASSQPGQRDEKLFF; DNA: TGTGCCAGCAGCCAACCGGGACAGCGAGATGAAAAACTGTTTTTT
length: 18; V: TRBV10-3; J: TRBJ1-6; size: few; D: NA; CDR3: CAISSRSGGSSYNSPLHF; DNA: TGTGCCATCAGCTCGAGGTCCGGGGGCAGCTCCTATAATTCACCCCTCCACTTT